This T cell receptor (beta chain) was captured by sequencing in a study of shared clonotypes between healthy human individuals. This table comes from immunoSEQ multiplex PCR, and its TCRdb copy is limited to in-frame clones, with some not included. The sample has 2 million to 2.5 million clones; roughly 90% are singletons. With 6 bases removed from V and 7 bases from J, the gap between germline ends came to 15 bases. Germline assignment: CDR1 MNHEY and CDR2 SVGAGI. CDR3 length: 13 residues. This sequence was found in a man between 18 and 29 years old in good health. Some clones in this sample may be carry-over from other donors' samples. The material sequenced was naive CD4+ T cells from PBMCs. Noted subset: CD45RA+ positively selected. The chain recombines TRBV6-5 with TRBJ1-2; D is possibly TRBD1 (6 bases). DNA for the CDR3: TGTGCCAGCAGCCGACAGGCCGTGGGTGGCTACACCTTC. This encodes CASSRQAVGGYTF.